One and the same sample provided the 2 T cell receptor beta chains below, sequenced in a study of T cells in Graves' hyperthyroidism and ophthalmopathy. Amplification of TCR beta CDR3 regions was performed using RNA transcripts as template. First-round RT-PCR of the TCR CDR3 relied on the HTBI primer set. MiXCR was run by TCRdb on the multiplex PCR reads, yielding one entry per CDR3 protein. This table has fewer than 350,000 distinct CDR3 sequences, around 20% appearing once. Sequencing was performed on blood. The receptors stem from a woman in her forties or fifties with Graves' hyperthyroidism.

V is TRBV2 and J is TRBJ2-2; tentative D call: TRBD1 (6 bases). V lost 5 bases and J lost 7, with 14 bases in between. Germline-derived CDR1 and CDR2 are SNHLY and FYNNEI. This CDR3 contains 14 residues. The CDR3 here is CASSTQGTNGELFF. CDR3 nucleotides: TGTGCCAGCAGTACACAGGGTACAAACGGGGAGCTGTTTTTT. Using reference TRBV2 and TRBJ2-2 for the parts outside the CDR3, the full variable domain is EPEVTQTPSHQVTQMGQEVILRCVPISNHLYFYWYRQILGQKVEFLVSFYNNEISEKSEIFDDQFSVERPDGSNFTLKIRSTKLEDSAMYFCASSTQGTNGELFFGEGSRLTVL.

In its sample, this clonotype was seen a few times. V and J are TRBV6-1 and TRBJ2-5; the D gene could be TRBD1 or TRBD2 (6 bases each). From germline, CDR1 is MNHNS and CDR2 SASEGT. V gave up 7 bases and J gave up 7 bases, with 25 bases separating them. The CDR3 has 16 amino acids. The CDR3 spells CASNPRPGGLEGTQYF. The CDR3 bases are TGTGCCAGCAACCCACGTCCTGGGGGGCTAGAAGGGACCCAGTACTTC.